This T cell receptor beta chain was obtained from a study of human T cells and chemical hapten exposure. Study details: In the sensitization step, 2% DPC was placed on about 2 cm by about 2 cm of upper inner arm skin. The patient population, which was mostly female, had alopecia areata, totalis or universalis.

TCRdb reprocessed the RACE reads via MiXCR and lists one record per CDR3 protein. This table has tens of thousands of distinct CDR3 sequences, 10% to 13% appearing once. The CDR3 extends over 11 amino acids. Trimming removed 4 bases at V and 4 bases at J, with 4 bases between. CDR1 LNHDA and CDR2 SQIVND come from the germline V gene (reference sequence). Time point reported: patch test 2, 6 weeks after DPC sensitization. Treatment specified: therapeutic diphenylcyclopropenone sensitization with weekly scalp DPC. The J gene is TRBJ1-1, the V gene TRBV19, with D unresolved. Here the sequenced sample was whole blood, taken in connection with sensitization to the hapten diphenylcyclopropenone (DPC). The TCR sequence derives from a woman aged 45-60 years with alopecia areata. Some clones in this sample may be carry-over from other donors' samples. CDR3 sequence reads: CASSKPTEAFF. CDR3 DNA sequence: TGTGCCAGTAGTAAACCCACTGAAGCTTTCTTT. Full variable domain (outside the CDR3, taken from reference TRBV19 and TRBJ1-1): DGGITQSPKYLFRKEGQNVTLSCEQNLNHDAMYWYRQDPGQGLRLIYYSQIVNDFQKGDIAEGYSVSREKKESFPLTVTSAQKNPTAFYLCASSKPTEAFFGQGTRLTVV.